This entry lists 20 T cell receptor beta chains sequenced from one sample in a study of blood T cells in healthy people across ages. Primed by a sample-barcoded 5' primer and a J-beta primer mix, a second PCR proceeded for about 6 to 11 cycles. Each CDR3 protein is one row after TCRdb ran MiXCR on the 5' RACE reads. The sample has 850,000 to 1,100,000 distinct CDR3 sequences; 35% to 40% are singletons. Sequenced material: blood. Every receptor here comes from a man aged 18 to 30 in good health.

This clonotype was seen just once. The rearrangement joins TRBV20-1 to TRBJ2-6; possibly TRBD2 for D (6 bases). Between the trimmed V and J ends, which lost 0 bases and 0 bases, there was a span of 18 bases. Per the germline V gene, CDR1 is DFQATT and CDR2 is SNEGSKA (reference sequence). The CDR3 is made up of 19 amino acids. The CDR3 protein is CSARDLGGGTLSGANVLTF. CDR3 nucleotide sequence: TGCAGTGCTAGAGATCTCGGGGGAGGCACTCTCTCTGGGGCCAACGTCCTGACTTTC.

This clonotype was detected many times. The rearrangement links TRBV7-2 to TRBJ2-1; D gene uncertain. CDR1 is SGHTA, CDR2 FQGNSA, per germline. V was cut by 2 bases and J by 4 bases, with 6 bases left in between. This CDR3 region has 13 residues. The CDR3: CASSLTEYNEQFF. CDR3 in DNA: TGTGCCAGCAGCTTAACCGAATACAATGAGCAGTTCTTC.

The gene calls are TRBV11-2 and TRBJ2-7, with a tentative D call TRBD1 (5 bases). The CDR3 covers 15 residues. V was cut by 0 bases and J by 3 bases, with 12 bases left in between. From germline, CDR1 is SGHAT and CDR2 FQNNGV. The CDR3 is CASSLDIAGIYEQYF. The CDR3 region has the DNA TGTGCCAGCAGCTTAGATATCGCAGGGATCTACGAGCAGTACTTC.

The V and J genes are TRBV7-2 and TRBJ1-3; D gene uncertain. Trimming cost V 0 bases and J 6 bases, with 15 bases left between them. The germline V gene encodes CDR1 SGHTA and CDR2 FQGNSA. The CDR3 runs 16 residues. Here the CDR3 reads CASSLARRSVENTIYF. In nucleotides, the CDR3 is TGTGCCAGCAGCTTAGCGCGCCGGTCCGTAGAAAACACCATATATTTT.

The gene calls are TRBV7-3 and TRBJ1-1; TRBD1 is a possible D gene (5 bases). Germline CDR1 SGHTA, CDR2 FQGTGA. The V end was cut by 4 bases, the J end by 1 base, with 10 bases between. The CDR3 contains 14 residues. Here the CDR3 reads CASSSGPRNTEAFF. CDR3 nucleotides: TGTGCCAGCAGCTCGGGACCCAGGAACACTGAAGCTTTCTTT.

This clonotype was seen repeatedly, ten times or more. The chain recombines TRBV29-1 with TRBJ2-3, with a possible D match to TRBD2 (6 bases). Looked up from germline, CDR1 is SQVTM and CDR2 is ANQGSEA. CDR3 length equals 14 residues. V dropped 3 bases and J dropped 0 bases, with 10 bases sitting between them. The CDR3 is CSVDPGVSTDTQYF. CDR3 coding DNA: TGCAGCGTTGACCCGGGGGTGAGCACAGATACGCAGTATTTT.

The chain has TRBV9 and TRBJ1-2; D is unresolved. The germline gives CDR1 SGDLS, CDR2 YYNGEE. The CDR3 sequence is 13 residues long. Trimming pared 3 bases from V and 0 bases from J, leaving 6 bases between. The CDR3 DNA sequence: TGTGCCAGCAGCGCGAGGACTAACTATGGCTACACCTTC. This codes for CASSARTNYGYTF.

This clonotype came up a few times. The chain combines TRBV6-5 with TRBJ2-1, with 8 bases matching TRBD1. Per the germline V gene, CDR1 is MNHEY and CDR2 is SVGAGI. This CDR3 has 17 amino acids. Trimming at V came to 4 bases and at J to 6 bases, leaving 14 bases not matched to a gene. CDR3: CASSSKFRGRPGNEQFF. The CDR3 DNA reads as TGTGCCAGCAGTTCCAAGTTCAGGGGGCGCCCCGGCAATGAGCAGTTCTTC.

This clonotype was seen more than once but under ten times. CDR3 amino acids: CASSTLDTQYF. The CDR3 region has the DNA TGTGCCAGCAGTACTCTGGATACGCAGTATTTT. The J gene is TRBJ2-3, the V gene TRBV27; D not certain. The CDR3 extends over 11 amino acids. The germline V and J ends were trimmed by 5 bases and 6 bases, with 6 bases remaining between them. Germline loops: CDR1 MNHEY, CDR2 SMNVEV (reference sequence).

This chain connects TRBV7-2 to TRBJ2-4; D not certain. Germline CDR1 is SGHTA and CDR2 is FQGNSA. V was cut by 0 bases and J by 2 bases, with 5 bases left in between. The CDR3 totals 14 residues. The CDR3 region is CASSLAATKNIQYF. The CDR3 bases are TGTGCCAGCAGCTTAGCCGCAACCAAAAACATTCAGTACTTC. The complete variable domain, with remaining parts taken from reference TRBV7-2 and TRBJ2-4, reads GAGVSQSPSNKVTEKGKDVELRCDPISGHTALYWYRQSLGQGLEFLIYFQGNSAPDKSGLPSDRFSAERTGGSVSTLTIQRTQQEDSAVYLCASSLAATKNIQYFGAGTRLSVL.

This clonotype was found many times. The chain joins TRBV2 to TRBJ1-3; D remains ambiguous. Germline V gene lookup returns CDR1 SNHLY and CDR2 FYNNEI. The CDR3 has 16 residues. Trimming shortened V by 5 bases and J by 0 bases, and 14 bases separated the two germline ends. The CDR3 coding sequence is TGTGCCAGCAGTCCTTCTCGGTGGAGCTCTGGAAACACCATATATTTT. This translates into CASSPSRWSSGNTIYF.

In this sample, this clonotype turned up once. J is TRBJ2-7 and V is TRBV18; D gene uncertain. V lost 5 bases to trimming and J lost 2 bases, with 10 bases between them. The CDR3 has 13 amino acids. CDR1 and CDR2 (germline): KGHSH, LQKENI. CDR3 coding DNA: TGTGCCAGCTCAGATGGGGAACCCTACGAGCAGTACTTC. This codes for CASSDGEPYEQYF.

The V and J genes are TRBV7-9 and TRBJ2-7, with D maybe TRBD2 (6 bases). Between the trimmed V and J ends, which lost 2 bases and 0 bases, there was a span of 14 bases. Germline V gives CDR1 SEHNR, CDR2 FQNEAQ (reference sequence). The CDR3 loop spans 16 amino acids. The CDR3 here is CASSLLVVGSSYEQYF. The CDR3 bases are TGTGCCAGCAGCTTACTGGTGGTCGGGAGCTCCTACGAGCAGTACTTC.

Note on this clonotype: The junction departs from the called germline gene at one end, perhaps through a read error. V is TRBV30 and J is TRBJ1-2; tentatively, D is TRBD1 (6 bases). Germline V gene sequence: CDR1 GTSNPN, CDR2 SVGIG (reference sequence). The CDR3 loop spans 13 amino acids. The CDR3 DNA reads as TGTGCCTGGAGTGTACACAGGGACTACGGCTACACCTTC. It specifies CAWSVHRDYGYTF.

The chain carries TRBV9 and TRBJ1-6; 7 nucleotides align to TRBD1. Looked up from germline, CDR1 is SGDLS and CDR2 is YYNGEE. V was pared by 3 bases and J by 6 bases, with 9 bases of the junction left unmatched. The CDR3 loop spans 16 amino acids. CDR3 bases: TGTGCCAGCAGCGCCAAACCAGGGGGAAGTAATTCACCCCTCCACTTT. It codes for CASSAKPGGSNSPLHF. Variable domain in full (rest from reference TRBV9 and TRBJ1-6): DSGVTQTPKHLITATGQRVTLRCSPRSGDLSVYWYQQSLDQGLQFLIQYYNGEERAKGNILERFSAQQFPDLHSELNLSSLELGDSALYFCASSAKPGGSNSPLHFGNGTRLTVT.

The V gene is TRBV28, the J gene TRBJ2-6; D unresolved. Germline CDR1 is MDHEN and CDR2 is SYDVKM. V was pared by 2 bases and J by 2 bases, with 4 bases between. This CDR3 is built from 14 residues. Written as DNA, the CDR3 is TGTGCCAGCAGTTTAAGACCTGGGGCCAACGTCCTGACTTTC. It codes for CASSLRPGANVLTF.

The V call is TRBV5-6, the J call TRBJ2-1; 14 positions agree with TRBD2. Germline lookup yields CDR1 SGHDT and CDR2 YYEEEE. CDR3 length equals 19 residues. With 2 bases clipped from V and 0 bases from J, the junction kept 7 bases outside the gene matches. CDR3 DNA sequence: TGTGCCAGCAGCTTACCGGGACTAGCGGGGGTCAGCTCCTACAATGAGCAGTTCTTC. The encoded protein is CASSLPGLAGVSSYNEQFF.

The chain carries TRBV12-3 or TRBV12-4 and TRBJ1-4; possible D gene TRBD1, 6 bases. This CDR3 has 14 amino acids. Trimming removed 7 bases from V and 8 bases from J, with 17 bases in between. CDR3 region: CASIKYRVGEKLFF. The CDR3 bases are TGTGCCAGCATCAAATACAGGGTTGGGGAAAAACTGTTTTTT.

This chain uses TRBV7-9 with TRBJ2-3; the D gene is possibly TRBD1 (6 bases). V lost 8 bases and J lost 2, with 11 bases in between. This CDR3 is built from 13 residues. Germline V gives CDR1 SEHNR, CDR2 FQNEAQ (reference sequence). The chain's CDR3 is CASGWTATDTQYF. CDR3 nucleotides: TGTGCCAGCGGCTGGACAGCCACAGATACGCAGTATTTT.

This clonotype was recorded a few times. The chain couples TRBV20-1 to TRBJ1-5; 7 bases are shared with TRBD1. CDR1 and CDR2 (germline): DFQATT, SNEGSKA (reference sequence). With 2 bases clipped from V and 0 bases from J, the junction kept 7 bases outside the gene matches. The CDR3 has 16 amino acids. The CDR3 DNA reads TGCAGTGCTAGACAGGGGGGCTCTTATAGCAATCAGCCCCAGCATTTT. This sequence encodes CSARQGGSYSNQPQHF.